The T cell receptor beta chain described here comes from a study of blood T cell repertoires in COVID-19. For the study at large: The United States, Italy and Spain were the sources of the acute and convalescent COVID-19 samples.

Trimming shortened V by 2 bases and J by 2 bases, and 8 bases separated the two germline ends. The CDR3 is made up of 14 amino acids. Germline-derived CDR1 and CDR2 are MGHDK and SYGVNS. Authors' data handling: Amplified reference gene primers provided the basis for estimating nucleated cell counts. Only in-frame clones appear in the TCRdb table, and some are missing; sequencing was by immunoSEQ multiplex PCR. V and J calls and clone size are those listed in that table; D and trimming were worked out from the DNA. This repertoire shows 200,000 to 250,000 clones, about 90% found once; its top ten account for about 12%.

Sequenced sample: peripheral blood. The J gene is TRBJ2-3, the V gene TRBV25-1; D unresolved. This TCR was sampled from a woman aged 18-29 years who had recovered from COVID-19. The CDR3 DNA reads TGTGCCAGCAGTGAAAGCATTTACACAGATACGCAGTATTTT. Its translation is CASSESIYTDTQYF.